This T cell receptor (beta chain) was captured by sequencing in a study of early T cells in non-severe SARS-CoV-2 infection (dated by TCRdb to about 2021). With respect to the entire study: Because TCR sequencing was done on bulk RNA from unsorted whole blood, the alpha and beta chains could not be paired. General conclusions and limits of the study: VDJdb matching was skewed toward anti-spike CD8 responses and likely underestimated virus-specific expansions by missing private and CD4 specificities.

The cysteine opens and the phenylalanine closes a CDR3 of 13 amino acids. Only the CDR3 portion is preserved as DNA: 39 bases, with reading frame beginning at the first base. CDR1 is given as SSHAT and CDR2 as FNYEAQ, both from the germline V gene (reference sequence). The library relied on 5' RACE. Sequencing was carried out with a NextSeq 500. To correct for sequencing error and PCR bias, the TCR library protocol tagged individual cDNA molecules with unique molecular identifiers. Both TCR alpha and beta chains were sequenced, and tight co-correlation was observed between alpha and beta sequence abundances in each sample. The source study handled its data this way. V gene, J gene and CDR3 annotation of TCR sequences was performed with Decombinator V4. Expanded TCRs were defined as changing significantly between any two time points under a Poisson model with p below 0.0001. TCR abundances were normalised to the total number of TCRs sequenced per sample and were expressed as counts per million. TRAV1-2 paired with TRAJ12, TRAJ20 or TRAJ33 defined MAIT TCRs, while TRAV10 paired with TRAJ18 defined iNKT TCRs. VDJdb, accessed on 1 November 2021, was searched for TCRs annotated for CMV, EBV and SARS-CoV-2, and TCRs annotated for more than one antigen were excluded. Starting from the raw public reads, TCRdb applied fastp trimming at Q25, assembled clones with MiXCR and retained in-frame beta chains. Rows with one shared CDR3 protein collapse into an entry with the most common genes and DNA. V and J calls and clone size were set by TCRdb, not the authors. The sample table contains tens of thousands of distinct CDR3 sequences; only one count was recorded for around 7.8% of them. The ten largest account for around 8% of the sample.

The study was a case-control design nested within a healthcare worker cohort in London, UK, with weekly nasopharyngeal swab PCR tests and blood sampling. Between 23 and 31 March 2020, the week of the UK lockdown, healthcare workers were enrolled and then followed up weekly for as long as 16 weeks. A note on this clonotype: Its recognized antigen is unknown. The junction and the germline gene differ at one end; a read error may be behind it.

The sequence was collected from an adult who was a healthcare worker with PCR-confirmed SARS-CoV-2 infection or an uninfected control (not recorded which). The sequencing input was whole blood. The chain uses TRBV7-7 and TRBJ1-1; the D gene assignment is ambiguous. The base sequence is TGTGCTAGCAGCACGGGCCTCGGGACTGAAGCTTTCTTT. Its protein is CASSTGLGTEAFF. The full variable domain, with segments outside the CDR3 supplied by the reference TRBV7-7 and TRBJ1-1 proteins, appears as GAGVSQSPRYKVTKRGQDVTLRCDPISSHATLYWYQQALGQGPEFLTYFNYEAQPDKSGLPSDRFSAERPEGSISTLTIQRTEQRDSAMYRCASSTGLGTEAFFGQGTRLTVV.